This T cell receptor (beta chain) was retrieved from a study of T cell responses to AZD1222 COVID-19 vaccine. Produced via immunoSEQ multiplex PCR; TCRdb's table is partial and in-frame only. The sample carries more than 150,000 clones, 80% to 95% recorded once. Findings and caveats of the study: In the spike-specific TCR repertoire, nearly half reportedly target unmutated variant regions. A rise in Spike-specific TCR breadth and depth followed two AZD1222 doses.

In germline, CDR1 is SNHLY, CDR2 FYNNEI. V was trimmed by 8 bases and J by 7 bases, leaving 14 bases between them. The CDR3 totals 13 residues. Note on this clone: Its antigen is undetermined.

The clonotype originates from an adult who received the AZD1222 COVID-19 vaccine. The rearrangement joins TRBV2 to TRBJ1-4; D is ambiguous. Sequenced material: peripheral blood, taken 28 days after the second AZD1222 dose. This CDR3 reads CASAPEWGEKLFF. The DNA for the CDR3 is TGTGCCAGCGCACCGGAGTGGGGTGAAAAACTGTTTTTT.